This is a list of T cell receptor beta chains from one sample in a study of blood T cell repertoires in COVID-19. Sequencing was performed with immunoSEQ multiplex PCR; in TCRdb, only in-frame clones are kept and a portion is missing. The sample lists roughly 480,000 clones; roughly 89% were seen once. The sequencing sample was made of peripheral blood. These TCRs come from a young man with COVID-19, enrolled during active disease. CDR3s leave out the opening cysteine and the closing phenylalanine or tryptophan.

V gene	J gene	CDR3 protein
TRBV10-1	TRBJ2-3	ASSNSWDTQY
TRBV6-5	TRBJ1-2	ASSKGGWSGVGYT
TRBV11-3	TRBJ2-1	ASSPGDSYNEQF
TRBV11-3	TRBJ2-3	ASSFMQGGTDTQY
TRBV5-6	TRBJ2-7	ASSHPGQGYEQY
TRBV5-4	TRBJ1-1	ASSLGGGRQYVAF
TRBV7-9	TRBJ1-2	AWQGGNYGYT
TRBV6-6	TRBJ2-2	ASSPVITGELF
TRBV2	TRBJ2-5	ASRRSKGAQETQY
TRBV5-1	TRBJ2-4	ASSLATDLLAKNIQY
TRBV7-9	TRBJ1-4	ASSRGQGITNEKLF
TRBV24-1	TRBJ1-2	ATSSGTGATYGYT
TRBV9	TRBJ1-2	ASSVGMTGGYT
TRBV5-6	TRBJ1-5	ASSVNSNQPQH
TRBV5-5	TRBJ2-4	ASSLTGYLAKNIQY
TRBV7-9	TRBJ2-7	ASSGRDRGTVEQY
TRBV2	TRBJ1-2	ASSDGWQYGYT
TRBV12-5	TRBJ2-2	ASGSTYREEDTGELF
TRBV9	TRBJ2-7	ASSSRGGQVGYEQY
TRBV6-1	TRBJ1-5	ASSEIFRKPQH
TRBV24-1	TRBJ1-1	ATSDSAGRAF
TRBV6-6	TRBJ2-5	ASSYSSKEETQY
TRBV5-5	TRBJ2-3	ASSPRDTYTDTQY
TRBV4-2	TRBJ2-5	ASSQDKSGTQY
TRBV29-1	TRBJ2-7	SVRLEEDEQY
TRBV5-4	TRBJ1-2	ASSLLQGGGYT
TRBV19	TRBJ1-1	ASRVGGGNTEAF
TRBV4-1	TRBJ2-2	ASSRGTSGDTGELF
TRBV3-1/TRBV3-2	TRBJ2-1	ASTPRAGVRRNEQF
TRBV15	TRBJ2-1	ATSRLPNMRSGGPQGRPDEQF
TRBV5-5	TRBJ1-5	ASSLRGTDYSNQPQH
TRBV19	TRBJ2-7	AIWTLPHEQY
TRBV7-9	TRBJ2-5	ASSVGQGLVKTQY
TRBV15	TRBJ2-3	ATSRGTGLADTQY
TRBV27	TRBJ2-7	ASSSSGTGRSEQY
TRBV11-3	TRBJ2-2	ASSPPRLAGVSTGELF
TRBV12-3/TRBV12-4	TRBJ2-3	ASSPHQDTQY
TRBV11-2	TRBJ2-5	ASSSTIRGVMETQY
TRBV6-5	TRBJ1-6	ASSYGAGGDNSPLH
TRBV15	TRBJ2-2	ATSRGRTMNTGELF
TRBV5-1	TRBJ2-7	ASNYQAGGDYEQY
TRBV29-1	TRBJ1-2	SVEVPGNYGYT
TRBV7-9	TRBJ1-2	ASSPDPFSRGYT
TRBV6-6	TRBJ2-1	ASSLSTSGDNEQF
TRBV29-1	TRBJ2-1	SVEVGAGYEQF
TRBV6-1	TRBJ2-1	ASSDGLAVDNEQF
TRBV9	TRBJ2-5	ASSVGGHLQETQY
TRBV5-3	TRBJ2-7	AISASGNVTYEQY
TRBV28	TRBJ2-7	ASSSYAYEQY
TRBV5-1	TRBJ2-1	ASGRRTSGDNEQF